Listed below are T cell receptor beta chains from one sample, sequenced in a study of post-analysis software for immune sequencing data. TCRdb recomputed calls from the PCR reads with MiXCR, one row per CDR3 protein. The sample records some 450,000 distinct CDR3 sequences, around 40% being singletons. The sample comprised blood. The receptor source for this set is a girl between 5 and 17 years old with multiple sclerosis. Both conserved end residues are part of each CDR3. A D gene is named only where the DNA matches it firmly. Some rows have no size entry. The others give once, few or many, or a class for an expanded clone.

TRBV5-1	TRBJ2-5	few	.	CASSLQGLEETQYF	TGCGCCAGCAGCTTGCAGGGGCTGGAAGAGACCCAGTACTTC
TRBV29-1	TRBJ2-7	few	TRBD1	CSVRLRDRGVYEQYF	TGCAGCGTTCGTCTCAGGGACAGGGGAGTCTACGAGCAGTACTTC
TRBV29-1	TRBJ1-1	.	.	CSAARRGNTEAFF	TGCAGCGCCGCAAGGAGGGGAAACACTGAAGCTTTCTTT
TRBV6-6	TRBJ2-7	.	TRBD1	CASSYNRGLYEQYF	TGTGCCAGCAGTTACAACAGGGGGCTTTACGAGCAGTACTTC
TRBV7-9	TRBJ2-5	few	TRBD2	CASSLVQRESPETQYF	TGTGCCAGCAGCTTAGTTCAGCGGGAGTCCCCAGAGACCCAGTACTTC
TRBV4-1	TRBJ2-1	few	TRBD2	CASSQERAGVTYNEQFF	TGCGCCAGCAGCCAAGAGAGAGCGGGAGTCACCTACAATGAGCAGTTCTTC
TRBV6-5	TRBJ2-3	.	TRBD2	CASSASGRSTDTQYF	TGTGCCAGCAGCGCAAGCGGGAGGAGCACAGATACGCAGTATTTT
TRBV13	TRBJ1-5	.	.	CASSLGEGSHQPQHF	TGTGCCAGCAGCTTGGGGGAGGGGAGCCATCAGCCCCAGCATTTT
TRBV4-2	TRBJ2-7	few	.	CASSQDYGRDYEQYF	TGTGCCAGCAGCCAAGATTACGGCAGAGACTACGAGCAGTACTTC
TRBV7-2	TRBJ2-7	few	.	CASSPGKGEIGYEQYF	TGTGCCAGCAGCCCGGGGAAGGGGGAGATCGGGTACGAGCAGTACTTC
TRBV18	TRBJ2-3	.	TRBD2	CASHPMLAAGTDTQYF	TGTGCCAGCCATCCGATGCTAGCGGCCGGCACAGATACGCAGTATTTT
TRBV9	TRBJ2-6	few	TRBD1	CASSEGDRGRFTGANVLTF	TGTGCCAGCAGCGAAGGGGACAGGGGGCGATTCACTGGGGCCAACGTCCTGACTTTC
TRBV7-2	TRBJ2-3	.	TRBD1	CASSLGTGDTQYF	TGTGCCAGCAGTTTAGGGACAGGGGATACGCAGTATTTT
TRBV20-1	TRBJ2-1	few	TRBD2	CSASPLAGLPYNEQFF	TGCAGTGCTAGTCCCCTAGCGGGATTGCCCTACAATGAGCAGTTCTTC
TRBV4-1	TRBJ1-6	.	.	CASSLDSNRWGLNSPLHF	TGCGCCAGCAGCCTCGACTCCAATCGGTGGGGTTTAAATTCACCCCTCCACTTT
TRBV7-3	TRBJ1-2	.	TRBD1	CASSLGDRDINYGYTF	TGTGCCAGCAGCTTAGGAGACAGGGACATAAACTATGGCTACACCTTC
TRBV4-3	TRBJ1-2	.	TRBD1	CASSQRLSLDRGLRYTF	TGCGCCAGCAGCCAAAGGCTGTCTCTGGACAGGGGACTGCGCTACACCTTC
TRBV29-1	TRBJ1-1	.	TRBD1	CSVDGRTDRGPNTEAFF	TGCAGCGTTGACGGACGCACTGACAGGGGGCCCAACACTGAAGCTTTCTTT
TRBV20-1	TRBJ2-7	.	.	CSAAGFPYEQYF	TGCAGTGCTGCAGGCTTCCCCTACGAGCAGTACTTC
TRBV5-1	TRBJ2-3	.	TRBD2	CASSFTTSDSTDTQYF	TGCGCCAGCAGCTTCACAACTAGCGATAGCACAGATACGCAGTATTTT
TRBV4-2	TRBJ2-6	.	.	CASSQDSPQSSGANVLTF	TGTGCCAGCAGCCAAGATTCCCCACAGAGCTCTGGGGCCAACGTCCTGACTTTC
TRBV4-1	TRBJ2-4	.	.	CASSQDSRQKENIQYF	TGCGCCAGCAGCCAAGACTCCAGACAGAAAGAAAACATTCAGTACTTC
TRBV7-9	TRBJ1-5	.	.	CASSIGSGDGNQPQHF	TGTGCCAGCAGCATAGGGTCAGGGGATGGCAATCAGCCCCAGCATTTT
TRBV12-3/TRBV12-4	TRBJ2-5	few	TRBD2	CASSSSVAGVQETQYF	TGTGCCAGCAGTTCCAGCGTAGCGGGAGTGCAAGAGACCCAGTACTTC
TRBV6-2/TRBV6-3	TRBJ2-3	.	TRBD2	CASSYPGLAGGPQTDTDTQYF	TGTGCCAGCAGTTACCCCGGACTAGCGGGAGGGCCGCAAACCGACACAGATACGCAGTATTTT
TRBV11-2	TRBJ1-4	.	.	CASSWGGQNEKLFF	TGTGCCAGCAGCTGGGGCGGACAAAATGAAAAACTGTTTTTT
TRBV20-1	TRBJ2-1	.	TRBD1	CSARDFLWGQGSHNEQFF	TGCAGTGCTAGAGATTTTTTGTGGGGACAGGGGTCACACAATGAGCAGTTCTTC
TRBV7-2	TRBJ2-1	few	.	CASSSLPLSYNEQFF	TGTGCCAGCAGCTCACTTCCACTCTCCTACAATGAGCAGTTCTTC
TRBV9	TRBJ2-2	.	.	CASSVGVGRGNTGELFF	TGTGCCAGCAGCGTGGGAGTCGGGCGGGGAAACACCGGGGAGCTGTTTTTT
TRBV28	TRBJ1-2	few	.	CASSLVTNYYGYTF	TGTGCCAGCAGTTTAGTTACAAACTACTATGGCTACACCTTC
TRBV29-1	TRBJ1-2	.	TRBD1	CSALDRGGYGYTF	TGCAGCGCATTGGACAGGGGAGGCTATGGCTACACCTTC
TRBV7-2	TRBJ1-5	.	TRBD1	CASSFQGQVSNQPQHF	TGTGCCAGCAGCTTTCAGGGACAGGTCAGCAATCAGCCCCAGCATTTT
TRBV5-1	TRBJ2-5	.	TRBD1	CASSPVDRQETQYF	TGCGCCAGCAGCCCGGTGGACAGGCAAGAGACCCAGTACTTC
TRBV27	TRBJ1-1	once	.	CASSKRENTEAFF	TGTGCCAGCAGTAAACGGGAGAACACTGAAGCTTTCTTT
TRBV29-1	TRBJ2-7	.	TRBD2	CSVEGTSGINYEQYF	TGCAGCGTTGAAGGGACTAGCGGGATCAACTACGAGCAGTACTTC
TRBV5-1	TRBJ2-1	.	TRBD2	CASSLSASGRYNEQFF	TGCGCCAGCAGCTTGTCGGCTAGCGGGAGATACAATGAGCAGTTCTTC
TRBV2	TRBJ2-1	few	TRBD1	CASSDPTGGSSNEQFF	TGTGCCAGCAGTGACCCGACAGGGGGCTCGAGTAATGAGCAGTTCTTC
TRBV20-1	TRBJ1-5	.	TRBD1	CSARDPTGVNQPQHF	TGCAGTGCTAGAGATCCAACAGGGGTCAATCAGCCCCAGCATTTT
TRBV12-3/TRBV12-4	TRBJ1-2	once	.	CASSFGTNYGYTF	TGTGCCAGCAGTTTTGGTACAAACTATGGCTACACCTTC
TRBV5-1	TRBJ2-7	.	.	CASRVDIPYEQYF	TGCGCCAGCAGGGTGGACATTCCCTACGAGCAGTACTTC
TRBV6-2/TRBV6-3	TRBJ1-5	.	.	CASGYSGRGVGQPQHF	TGTGCCAGCGGTTACTCCGGCAGGGGAGTAGGTCAGCCCCAGCATTTT
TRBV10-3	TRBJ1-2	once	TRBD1	CAISESAGGYGYTF	TGTGCCATCAGTGAGTCGGCAGGGGGCTATGGCTACACCTTC
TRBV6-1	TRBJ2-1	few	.	CASIRLAGYNEQFF	TGTGCCAGCATTAGGCTAGCAGGTTACAATGAGCAGTTCTTC